Following are 29 T cell receptor beta chains from one sample sequenced in a study of T cell responses to AZD1222 COVID-19 vaccine (dated by TCRdb to 2020 to 2022). What this sample's time point label stands for: about 28 days (+/-7) after the second vaccine dose. The library was obtained by the immunoSEQ multiplex PCR assay. The table comes from immuneACCESS by way of TCRdb, which keeps in-frame sequences with V and J called. Part of the clones is missing from these tables; in studies checked, under half for an unresolved V gene and the rest for unknown reasons. This sample is represented by some 100,000 clones; about 90% of them were singletons. The ten largest make up roughly 10% of the sample. This material consisted of peripheral blood, taken 28 days after the second AZD1222 dose. The receptor source for this set is an adult who received the AZD1222 COVID-19 vaccine.

This sequence joins TRBV27 and TRBJ2-7; the D call may be TRBD1 or TRBD2 (5 bases each). Germline V gene lookup returns CDR1 MNHEY and CDR2 SMNVEV (reference sequence). This CDR3 has 13 residues. V was pared by 5 bases and J by 4 bases, with 12 bases between. DNA for the CDR3: TGTGCCAGCAGTCACGGGACCGGATACGAGCAGTACTTC. The encoded protein is CASSHGTGYEQYF.

The chain recombines TRBV4-1 with TRBJ1-1; D is unclear. Germline assignment: CDR1 MGHRA and CDR2 YSYEKL. Trimming took 0 bases from V and 7 from J, leaving 9 bases between them. The CDR3 covers 13 residues. The CDR3 spells CASSQDWQLEAFF. DNA for the CDR3: TGCGCCAGCAGCCAAGATTGGCAGCTTGAAGCTTTCTTT.

The V and J genes are TRBV6-5 and TRBJ2-7; TRBD2 matches 7 bases. V was clipped by 7 bases and J by 2 bases; unmatched bases: 5. There are 13 residues in the CDR3. Germline V CDR1 and CDR2: MNHEY, SVGAGI. CDR3 DNA sequence: TGTGCCAGCACCAGCGGGGCGGCCTACGAGCAGTACTTC. Protein sequence: CASTSGAAYEQYF.

The chain combines TRBV5-4 with TRBJ2-5; 7 positions agree with TRBD1. J gave up 2 bases and V 0 bases, and 1 base lay outside the gene matches. CDR3 length: 14 amino acids. Per germline, CDR1 SGHNT and CDR2 YYREEE (reference sequence). DNA for the CDR3: TGTGCCAGCAGCTTGGGGGGACAGCAAGAGACCCAGTACTTC. This sequence encodes CASSLGGQQETQYF.

As regards this clone: At one boundary the junction diverges from the germline segment, which might be a read error. This chain uses TRBV7-9 with TRBJ1-5; 8 positions match TRBD1. The germline V gene has CDR1 SEHNR and CDR2 FQNEAQ (reference sequence). This CDR3 region has 15 residues. CDR3 sequence reads: CASSLAGGHNQPQHF. DNA of the CDR3: TGTGCCAGCAGCCTAGCAGGGGGCCACAATCAGCCCCAGCATTTT.

This chain links TRBV20-1 with TRBJ1-2; D unresolved. The V end lost 3 bases, the J end lost 1 base, and 9 bases lay between the germline ends. CDR1 and CDR2 from the germline V gene are DFQATT and SNEGSKA (reference sequence). This CDR3 contains 13 residues. This chain's CDR3 is CSASIVGNYGYTF. The CDR3 DNA is TGCAGTGCTAGTATCGTGGGTAACTATGGCTACACCTTC.

The genes are TRBV10-3 and TRBJ1-5; possible D gene TRBD1, 5 bases. Per the germline V gene, CDR1 is ENHRY and CDR2 is SYGVKD. CDR3 length: 15 amino acids. V lost 10 bases and J 3 bases, leaving 19 bases between the germline ends. In DNA, the CDR3 is TGTGCCAGCCAGAACTCCAGGGACTACAATCAGCCCCAGCATTTT. Its protein product is CASQNSRDYNQPQHF.

This clone has only one observation. This rearrangement joins TRBV19 to TRBJ1-5, with unresolved D. Deletions cut 5 bases from V and 0 bases from J, with 2 bases between. The germline gives CDR1 LNHDA, CDR2 SQIVND (reference sequence). The length of the CDR3 is 12 residues. The chain's CDR3 is CASSLSNQPQHF. The CDR3 region has the DNA TGTGCCAGTAGTCTTAGCAATCAGCCCCAGCATTTT.

The gene calls are TRBV7-9 and TRBJ1-5; D call uncertain. The CDR3 extends over 12 amino acids. Germline CDR1 and CDR2: SEHNR and FQNEAQ (reference sequence). Trimming stripped 1 base from V and 4 bases from J, with 2 bases between. The DNA of the CDR3 is TGTGCCAGCAGCTTAGAAAATCAGCCCCAGCATTTT. This encodes CASSLENQPQHF.

The chain is built from TRBV4-3 and TRBJ1-5; D not resolved. V was clipped by 1 base and J by 1 base, with 8 bases between them. The V gene's germline CDR1 is LGHNA and CDR2 YSLEER. There are 15 residues in the CDR3. The CDR3 spells CASSQVAASNQPQHF. The CDR3 bases are TGCGCCAGCAGCCAAGTTGCGGCAAGCAATCAGCCCCAGCATTTT.

The rearrangement uses TRBV3-1 (or the pseudogene TRBV3-2) and TRBJ1-1; D not resolved. Germline V gene sequence: CDR1 LGHDT, CDR2 YNNKEL (reference sequence). The length of the CDR3 is 14 residues. V was shortened by 0 bases and J by 7 bases, with 12 bases between the two germline ends. The DNA for the CDR3 is TGTGCCAGCAGCCAAGAGTCAACAGCTAATGAAGCTTTCTTT. Translating it yields CASSQESTANEAFF.

This clone has just one count. V usage is TRBV5-1 and J usage is TRBJ2-1, with 15 bases lining up with TRBD2. Per germline, CDR1 SGHRS and CDR2 YFSETQ. J lost 0 bases, V lost 4 bases, and 8 bases had no gene match. The CDR3 contains 19 residues. CDR3 coding DNA: TGCGCCAGCAGCGGCAGGGGACTAGCGGGGGGTTACTCCTACAATGAGCAGTTCTTC. Its protein is CASSGRGLAGGYSYNEQFF.

The J gene is TRBJ2-7, the V gene TRBV11-3; 10 nucleotides align to TRBD2. The CDR3 contains 16 residues. V lost 4 bases and J lost 0; bases outside the gene matches: 6. CDR1 SGHNT and CDR2 YENEEA come from the germline V gene. CDR3 nucleotide sequence: TGTGCCAGCAGCTATCAGGGACTAGCGTACTCCTACGAGCAGTACTTC. Translation gives CASSYQGLAYSYEQYF.

This clone was observed a single time. V and J are TRBV23-1 and TRBJ1-6; D is unclear. TRBV23-1 is an open reading frame, and its role is uncertain. This CDR3 is built from 16 residues. V gave up 3 bases and J gave up 13 bases, with 22 bases separating them. In DNA, the CDR3 is TGCGCCAGCAGTCAGGAGCGCGATTTCTTTATTATCCCCCTCCACTTT. Translation gives CASSQERDFFIIPLHF.

The chain joins TRBV9 to TRBJ2-7; 9 nucleotides match TRBD2. Germline CDR1 SGDLS, CDR2 YYNGEE. Trimming at V came to 0 bases and at J to 2 bases, leaving 9 bases not matched to a gene. The CDR3 has 17 amino acids. The CDR3 is CASSVGAGGHQPYEQYF. The CDR3 region has the DNA TGTGCCAGCAGCGTAGGAGCGGGGGGACACCAACCCTACGAGCAGTACTTC.

The genes are TRBV28 and TRBJ2-3; the match to TRBD2 covers 9 bases. CDR3 length equals 17 residues. Germline loops: CDR1 MDHEN, CDR2 SYDVKM. V shed 6 bases and J 1 base; nucleotides not matched to a gene: 11. The DNA of the CDR3 is TGTGCCAGCAGCCCAGTCGGACTAGCGACTGGCACAGATACGCAGTATTTT. Translating gives CASSPVGLATGTDTQYF.

The genes are TRBV23-1 and TRBJ1-3; no reliable D call. TRBV23-1 is annotated as an ORF whose role is uncertain. V lost 4 bases and J lost 0, with 16 bases in between. The CDR3 is 17 residues long. The CDR3 nucleotides read TGCGCCAGCAGTCCCTGGTTCGGACGCGGCTCTGGAAACACCATATATTTT. As protein: CASSPWFGRGSGNTIYF.

The chain combines TRBV27 with TRBJ1-2; D possibly corresponds to TRBD1 (5 bases). The CDR3 spans 13 residues. V dropped 2 bases and J dropped 6 bases, with 10 bases sitting between them. Germline V gene lookup returns CDR1 MNHEY and CDR2 SMNVEV (reference sequence). CDR3 bases: TGTGCCAGCAGTTTAGGGGCAGCCGATGGCTACACCTTC. This codes for CASSLGAADGYTF.

The genes are TRBV5-6 and TRBJ2-1; 7 bases are shared with TRBD2. V lost 4 bases to trimming and J lost 4 bases; unmatched junction nucleotides: 11. CDR3 length: 16 residues. Germline CDR1 SGHDT, CDR2 YYEEEE. CDR3 region: CASSAGGGGSYNEQFF. CDR3 in DNA: TGTGCCAGCAGCGCAGGTGGTGGCGGGAGTTACAATGAGCAGTTCTTC.

The chain recombines TRBV19 with TRBJ1-2, with D uncertain. The CDR3 contains 13 residues. V lost 1 base and J 7 bases, leaving 10 bases between the germline ends. Germline lookup yields CDR1 LNHDA and CDR2 SQIVND (reference sequence). The CDR3 here is CASSIGDPAGYTF. DNA for the CDR3: TGTGCCAGTAGTATAGGGGATCCGGCTGGCTACACCTTC.

This clone was seen more than once but under ten times. The gene calls are TRBV5-1 and TRBJ2-1; 10 bases agree with TRBD2. From germline, CDR1 is SGHRS and CDR2 YFSETQ. This CDR3 contains 17 residues. Unmatched junction bases numbered 12, after V lost 4 bases and J lost 5 bases. CDR3 DNA: TGCGCCAGCAGCCTTACAGCCGGGACTAGCGCCCACAATGAGCAGTTCTTC. Protein product: CASSLTAGTSAHNEQFF.

The chain carries TRBV6-1 and TRBJ1-5; 8 bases are shared with TRBD1. The germline CDR1 and CDR2 sequences are MNHNS and SASEGT. The ends lost 3 bases at V and 11 bases at J; junction bases unmatched: 12. The length of the CDR3 is 15 residues. Written as DNA, the CDR3 is TGTGCCAGCAGTGATCGGACAGGGCCCAATTGGGCCCAGCATTTT. Protein: CASSDRTGPNWAQHF.

The V call is TRBV7-2, the J call TRBJ2-3; possibly TRBD1 for D (7 bases). Germline V gene lookup returns CDR1 SGHTA and CDR2 FQGNSA. Trimming shortened V by 0 bases and J by 9 bases, and 19 bases separated the two germline ends. There are 16 residues in the CDR3. CDR3: CASSLAGGSLRGTQYF. CDR3 nucleotide sequence: TGTGCCAGCAGCTTAGCAGGGGGCTCCCTCCGGGGGACGCAGTATTTT.

The genes are TRBV9 and TRBJ2-5; TRBD2 matches 8 bases. The V gene's germline CDR1 is SGDLS and CDR2 YYNGEE. Germline trimming cut 10 bases from V and 5 bases from J; bases unmatched to any gene: 16. This CDR3 is 15 amino acids long. CDR3: CAAQSGGKARETQYF. CDR3 coding DNA: TGTGCCGCCCAGAGCGGGGGAAAGGCTCGGGAGACCCAGTACTTC.

V usage is TRBV28 and J usage is TRBJ1-5, with TRBD1 as a possible D gene (5 bases). The V end was cut by 2 bases, the J end by 3 bases, with 11 bases between. The germline V gene encodes CDR1 MDHEN and CDR2 SYDVKM. The CDR3 is 15 residues long. The CDR3 sequence: CASSLPGHSNQPQHF. The CDR3 coding sequence is TGTGCCAGCAGTTTACCAGGGCATTCCAATCAGCCCCAGCATTTT.

This clone occurred many times. The chain is built from TRBV2 and TRBJ2-7, with a possible D match to TRBD1 (5 bases). V shed 4 bases and J shed 5 bases, with 9 bases lying between them. In germline, CDR1 is SNHLY, CDR2 FYNNEI. CDR3 length: 12 residues. The CDR3 DNA reads as TGTGCCAGCAGTGGGTCAGGGAACGAGCAGTACTTC. Its translation is CASSGSGNEQYF.

V gene TRBV7-9 combines with J gene TRBJ2-1, with 7 positions matching TRBD2. This CDR3 contains 13 residues. Trimming took 3 bases from V and 8 from J; bases not matched to a gene: 4. The germline V gene encodes CDR1 SEHNR and CDR2 FQNEAQ (reference sequence). CDR3 in DNA: TGTGCCAGCAGCTTCGACCGGGGGGATGAGCAGTTCTTC. Protein: CASSFDRGDEQFF.

The genes are TRBV11-2 and TRBJ1-5; D remains ambiguous. CDR3 length equals 13 residues. Germline-derived CDR1 and CDR2 are SGHAT and FQNNGV. The V gene lost 3 bases and the J gene lost 1 base, with 4 bases spanning the gap. In nucleotides, the CDR3 is TGTGCCAGCAGCTTTACCAGCAATCAGCCCCAGCATTTT. This sequence encodes CASSFTSNQPQHF.

The chain combines TRBV19 with TRBJ2-4, with 10 bases lining up with TRBD1. V was clipped by 4 bases and J by 0 bases; unmatched bases: 6. Germline lookup yields CDR1 LNHDA and CDR2 SQIVND (reference sequence). CDR3 length: 17 amino acids. CDR3 sequence reads: CASSRGTGVTAKNIQYF. CDR3 DNA sequence: TGTGCCAGTAGTAGAGGGACAGGGGTAACAGCCAAAAACATTCAGTACTTC. Based on the CDR3 plus reference TRBV19 and TRBJ2-4, the full variable domain is DGGITQSPKYLFRKEGQNVTLSCEQNLNHDAMYWYRQDPGQGLRLIYYSQIVNDFQKGDIAEGYSVSREKKESFPLTVTSAQKNPTAFYLCASSRGTGVTAKNIQYFGAGTRLSVL.